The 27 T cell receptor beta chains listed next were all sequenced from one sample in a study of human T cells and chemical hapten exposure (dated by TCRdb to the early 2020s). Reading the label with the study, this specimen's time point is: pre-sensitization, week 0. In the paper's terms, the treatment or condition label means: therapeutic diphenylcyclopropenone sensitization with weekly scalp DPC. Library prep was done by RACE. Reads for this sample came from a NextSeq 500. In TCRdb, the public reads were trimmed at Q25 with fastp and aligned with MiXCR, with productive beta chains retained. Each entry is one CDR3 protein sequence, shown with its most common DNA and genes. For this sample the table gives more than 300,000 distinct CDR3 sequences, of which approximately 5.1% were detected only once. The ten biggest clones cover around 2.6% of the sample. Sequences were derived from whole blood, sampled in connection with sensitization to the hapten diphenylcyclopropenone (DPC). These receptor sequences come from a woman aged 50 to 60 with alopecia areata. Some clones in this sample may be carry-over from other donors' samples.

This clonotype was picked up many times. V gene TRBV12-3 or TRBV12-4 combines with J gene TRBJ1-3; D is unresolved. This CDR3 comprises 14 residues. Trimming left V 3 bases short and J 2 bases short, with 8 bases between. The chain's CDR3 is CASSFVITGNTIYF. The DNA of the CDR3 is TGTGCCAGCAGTTTCGTTATCACTGGAAACACCATATATTTT.

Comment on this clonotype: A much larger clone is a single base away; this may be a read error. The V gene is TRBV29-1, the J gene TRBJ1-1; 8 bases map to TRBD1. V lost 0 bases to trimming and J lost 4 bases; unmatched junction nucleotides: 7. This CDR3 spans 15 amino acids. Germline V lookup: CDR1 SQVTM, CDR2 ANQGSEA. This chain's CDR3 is CSVEDYTGQGTEAFF. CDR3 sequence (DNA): TGCAGCGTTGAAGATTACACAGGACAGGGCACTGAAGCTTTCTTT.

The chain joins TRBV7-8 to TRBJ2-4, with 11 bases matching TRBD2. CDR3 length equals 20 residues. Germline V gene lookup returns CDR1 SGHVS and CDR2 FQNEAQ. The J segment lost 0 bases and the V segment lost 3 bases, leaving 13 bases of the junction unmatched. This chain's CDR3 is CASSLSSGGVQREAKNIQYF. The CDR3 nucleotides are TGTGCCAGCAGCTTGAGTAGCGGGGGGGTACAAAGGGAAGCCAAAAACATTCAGTACTTC.

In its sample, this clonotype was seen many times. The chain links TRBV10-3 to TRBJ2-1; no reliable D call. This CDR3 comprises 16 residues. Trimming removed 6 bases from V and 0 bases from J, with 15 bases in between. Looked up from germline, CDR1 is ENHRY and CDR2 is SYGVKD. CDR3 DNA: TGTGCCATCAGCGAACCTTCCAGGATCTCCTACAATGAGCAGTTCTTC. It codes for CAISEPSRISYNEQFF.

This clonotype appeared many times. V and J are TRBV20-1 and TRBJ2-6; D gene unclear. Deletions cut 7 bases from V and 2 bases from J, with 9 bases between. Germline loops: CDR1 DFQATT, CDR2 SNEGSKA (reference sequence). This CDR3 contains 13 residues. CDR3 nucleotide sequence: TGCAGTGTTAAGGCCCCTGGGGCCAACGTCCTGACTTTC. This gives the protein CSVKAPGANVLTF.

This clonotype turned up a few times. The CDR3 DNA sequence: TGTGCCAGCAGTTATGAGGACAGGGCCTACGAGCAGTACTTC. This sequence encodes CASSYEDRAYEQYF. The V call is TRBV6-6, the J call TRBJ2-7; 8 nucleotides match TRBD1. The germline CDR1 and CDR2 sequences are MNHNY and SVGAGI (reference sequence). This CDR3 is built from 14 residues. V was pared by 3 bases and J by 2 bases, with 3 bases of the junction left unmatched.

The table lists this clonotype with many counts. The CDR3 nucleotides read TGTGCCAGCAGTCCGGTCAATCAGCCCCAGCATTTT. Protein product: CASSPVNQPQHF. V is TRBV6-6 and J is TRBJ1-5; D remains ambiguous. This CDR3 spans 12 amino acids. Trimming took 5 bases from V and 3 from J, leaving 5 bases between them. Germline V CDR1 and CDR2: MNHNY, SVGAGI (reference sequence).

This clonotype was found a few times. The CDR3 DNA is TGTGCCACCTCGTCCGGACAGCTTCGCCAGGGATTTCCCCAGCATTTT. It encodes CATSSGQLRQGFPQHF. The chain combines TRBV6-2 or TRBV6-3 with TRBJ1-5, with a weak D call TRBD1 (6 bases). The germline CDR1 and CDR2 sequences are MNHEY and SVGEGT. Trimming pared 10 bases from V and 10 bases from J, leaving 29 bases between. The CDR3 covers 16 residues.

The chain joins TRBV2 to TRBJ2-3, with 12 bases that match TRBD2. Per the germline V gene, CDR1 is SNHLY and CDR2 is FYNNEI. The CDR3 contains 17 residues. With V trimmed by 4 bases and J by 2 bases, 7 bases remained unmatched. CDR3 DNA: TGTGCCAGCAGTGGAAATCGACTAGCGGGGGCCACAGATACGCAGTATTTT. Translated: CASSGNRLAGATDTQYF. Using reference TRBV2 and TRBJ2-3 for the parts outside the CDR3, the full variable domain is EPEVTQTPSHQVTQMGQEVILRCVPISNHLYFYWYRQILGQKVEFLVSFYNNEISEKSEIFDDQFSVERPDGSNFTLKIRSTKLEDSAMYFCASSGNRLAGATDTQYFGPGTRLTVL.

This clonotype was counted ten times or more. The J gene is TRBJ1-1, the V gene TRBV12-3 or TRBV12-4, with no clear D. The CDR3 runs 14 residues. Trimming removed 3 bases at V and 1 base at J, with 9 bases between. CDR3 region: CASSFTQTNTEAFF. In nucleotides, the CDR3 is TGTGCCAGCAGTTTTACCCAAACGAACACTGAAGCTTTCTTT.

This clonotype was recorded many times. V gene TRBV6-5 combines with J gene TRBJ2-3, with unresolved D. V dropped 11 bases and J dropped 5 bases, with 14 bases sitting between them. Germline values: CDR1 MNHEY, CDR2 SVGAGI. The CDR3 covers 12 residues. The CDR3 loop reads CAVKATQDTQYF. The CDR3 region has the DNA TGTGCCGTTAAGGCGACTCAAGATACGCAGTATTTT.

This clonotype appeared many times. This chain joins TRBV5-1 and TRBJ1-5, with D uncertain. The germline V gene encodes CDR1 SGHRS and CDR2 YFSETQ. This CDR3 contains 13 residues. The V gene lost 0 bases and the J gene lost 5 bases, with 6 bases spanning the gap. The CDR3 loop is CASSLANDQPQHF. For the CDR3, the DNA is TGCGCCAGCAGCTTGGCCAATGATCAGCCCCAGCATTTT.

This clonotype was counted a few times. Here the CDR3 DNA reads TGTGCCAGCAGCAATCAACCGGCGGGGCCGAGCTCCTACGAGCAGTACTTC. It translates to CASSNQPAGPSSYEQYF. The V call is TRBV21-1, the J call TRBJ2-7; the D call in the table, TRBD1, was not verified against the DNA. TRBV21-1 counts as a pseudogene. The CDR3 extends over 17 amino acids.

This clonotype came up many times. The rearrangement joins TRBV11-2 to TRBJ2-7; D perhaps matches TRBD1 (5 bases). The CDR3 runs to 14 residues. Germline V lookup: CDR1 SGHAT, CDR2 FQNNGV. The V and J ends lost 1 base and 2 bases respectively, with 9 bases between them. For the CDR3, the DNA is TGTGCCAGCAGCTTAGCCAGGGCACCCTACGAGCAGTACTTC. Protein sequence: CASSLARAPYEQYF.

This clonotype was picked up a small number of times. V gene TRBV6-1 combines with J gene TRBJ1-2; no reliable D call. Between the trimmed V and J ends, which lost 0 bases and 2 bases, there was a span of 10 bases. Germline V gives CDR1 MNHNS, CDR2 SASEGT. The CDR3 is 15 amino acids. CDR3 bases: TGTGCCAGCAGTGAAGCGAGGACCGCGAACTATGGCTACACCTTC. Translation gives CASSEARTANYGYTF.

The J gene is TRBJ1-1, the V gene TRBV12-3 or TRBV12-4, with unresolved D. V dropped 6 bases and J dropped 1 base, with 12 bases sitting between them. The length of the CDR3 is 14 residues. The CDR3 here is CASSVVGSNTEAFF. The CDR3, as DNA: TGTGCCAGCAGCGTGGTGGGTTCGAACACTGAAGCTTTCTTT.

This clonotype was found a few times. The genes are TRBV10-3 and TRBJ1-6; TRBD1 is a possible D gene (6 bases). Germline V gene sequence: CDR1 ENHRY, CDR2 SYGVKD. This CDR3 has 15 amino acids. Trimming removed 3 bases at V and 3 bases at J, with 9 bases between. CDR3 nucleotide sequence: TGTGCCATCAGTGAATCGGACAGCTATAATTCACCCCTCCACTTT. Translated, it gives CAISESDSYNSPLHF.

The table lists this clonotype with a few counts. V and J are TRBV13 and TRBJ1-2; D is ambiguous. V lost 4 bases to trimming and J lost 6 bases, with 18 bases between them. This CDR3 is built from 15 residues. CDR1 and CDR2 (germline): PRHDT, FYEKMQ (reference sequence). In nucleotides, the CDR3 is TGTGCCAGCAGCTCGGGCTCCCGTAAAAAGGATGGCTACACCTTC. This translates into CASSSGSRKKDGYTF.

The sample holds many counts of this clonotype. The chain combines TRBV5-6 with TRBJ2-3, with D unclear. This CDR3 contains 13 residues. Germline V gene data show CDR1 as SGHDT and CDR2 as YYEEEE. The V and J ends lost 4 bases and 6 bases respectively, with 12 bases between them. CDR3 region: CASSREVLDTQYF. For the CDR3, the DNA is TGTGCCAGCAGCAGAGAGGTACTTGATACGCAGTATTTT.

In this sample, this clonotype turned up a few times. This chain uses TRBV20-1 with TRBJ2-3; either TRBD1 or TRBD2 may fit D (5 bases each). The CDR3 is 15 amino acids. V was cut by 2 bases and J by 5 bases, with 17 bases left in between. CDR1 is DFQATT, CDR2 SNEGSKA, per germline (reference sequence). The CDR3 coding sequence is TGCAGTGCTAGACGGGACGCCCGGCTGGGAGATACGCAGTATTTT. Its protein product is CSARRDARLGDTQYF.

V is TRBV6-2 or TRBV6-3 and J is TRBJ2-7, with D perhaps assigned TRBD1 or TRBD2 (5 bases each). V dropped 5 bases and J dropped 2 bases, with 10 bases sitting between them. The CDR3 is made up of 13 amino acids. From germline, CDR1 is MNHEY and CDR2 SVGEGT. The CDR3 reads CASSRDGPYEQYF. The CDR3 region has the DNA TGTGCCAGCAGTCGGGACGGTCCCTACGAGCAGTACTTC.

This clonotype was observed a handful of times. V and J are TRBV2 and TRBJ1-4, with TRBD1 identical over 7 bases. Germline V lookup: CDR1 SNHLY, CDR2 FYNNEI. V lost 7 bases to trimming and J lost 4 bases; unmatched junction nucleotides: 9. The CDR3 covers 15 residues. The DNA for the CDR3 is TGTGCCAGCAATCGAATGGGACAGAATAATGAAAAACTGTTTTTT. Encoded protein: CASNRMGQNNEKLFF.

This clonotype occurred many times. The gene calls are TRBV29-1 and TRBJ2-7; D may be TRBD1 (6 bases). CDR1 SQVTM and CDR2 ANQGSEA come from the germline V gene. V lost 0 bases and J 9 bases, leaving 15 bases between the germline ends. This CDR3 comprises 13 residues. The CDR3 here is CSVEDQMATGQYF. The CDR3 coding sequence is TGCAGCGTTGAAGATCAAATGGCGACAGGGCAGTACTTC.

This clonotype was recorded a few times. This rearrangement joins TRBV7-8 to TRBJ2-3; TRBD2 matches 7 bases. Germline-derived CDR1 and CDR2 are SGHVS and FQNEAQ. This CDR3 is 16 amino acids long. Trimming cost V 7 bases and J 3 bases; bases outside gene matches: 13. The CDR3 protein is CASTDFRSGTTDTQYF. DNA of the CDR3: TGTGCCAGCACCGACTTTCGAAGCGGGACGACAGATACGCAGTATTTT.

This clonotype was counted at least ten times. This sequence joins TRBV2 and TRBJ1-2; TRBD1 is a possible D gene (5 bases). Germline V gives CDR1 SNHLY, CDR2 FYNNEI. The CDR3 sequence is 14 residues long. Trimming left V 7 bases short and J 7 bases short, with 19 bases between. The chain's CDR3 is CASKTGQPVTGYTF. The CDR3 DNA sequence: TGTGCCAGCAAGACCGGACAACCAGTAACTGGCTACACCTTC.

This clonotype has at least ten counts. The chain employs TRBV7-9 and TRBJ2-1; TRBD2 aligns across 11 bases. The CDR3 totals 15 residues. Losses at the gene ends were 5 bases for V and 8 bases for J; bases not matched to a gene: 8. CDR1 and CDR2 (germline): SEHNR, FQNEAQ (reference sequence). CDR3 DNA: TGTGCCAGCAGCCTTAGCGGGAGGGCCGGAGATGAGCAGTTCTTC. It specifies CASSLSGRAGDEQFF.

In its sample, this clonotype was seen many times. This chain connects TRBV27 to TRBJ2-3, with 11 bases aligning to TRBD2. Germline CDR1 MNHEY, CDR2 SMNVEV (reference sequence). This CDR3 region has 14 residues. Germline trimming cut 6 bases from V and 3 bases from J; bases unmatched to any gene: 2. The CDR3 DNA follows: TGTGCCAGCAGACTAGCGGGAGTTACAGATACGCAGTATTTT. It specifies CASRLAGVTDTQYF.